This is a list of T cell receptor beta chains from one sample in a study of identical twins. A single record per CDR3 protein comes from TCRdb applying MiXCR to the 5' RACE reads. The sample contains more than 250,000 distinct CDR3 sequences, around 8.8% of which appear only once. The data were also submitted as part of a second study, on yellow fever vaccine responses in identical twins.

Sequenced: memory (CD45RO+) T cells sorted from blood. These receptors came from a woman younger than 35 in good health. CDR3s include the opening cysteine and the closing phenylalanine or tryptophan. The D gene is left open where the match is weak. Size is omitted from some rows. Given values are once, few, many or a class for expanded clones.

D gene: TRBD1
V gene: TRBV25-1
clone size: NA
J gene: TRBJ2-2
CDR3 protein: CASSSAGTGDTGELFF
CDR3 DNA: TGTGCCAGCAGTTCGGCCGGGACAGGGGACACCGGGGAGCTGTTTTTT

D gene: NA
V gene: TRBV20-1
clone size: NA
J gene: TRBJ2-3
CDR3 protein: CSARPLGRVADTQYF
CDR3 DNA: TGCAGTGCTAGACCCCTGGGCAGGGTGGCCGATACGCAGTATTTT

D gene: NA
V gene: TRBV6-6
clone size: many
J gene: TRBJ1-2
CDR3 protein: CASSTPGQFWGYTF
CDR3 DNA: TGTGCCAGCAGTACCCCGGGGCAGTTCTGGGGCTACACCTTC

D gene: TRBD1
V gene: TRBV9
clone size: NA
J gene: TRBJ2-7
CDR3 protein: CASSKGQGTYEQYF
CDR3 DNA: TGTGCCAGCAGCAAGGGACAGGGGACCTACGAGCAGTACTTC

D gene: TRBD2
V gene: TRBV6-1
clone size: many
J gene: TRBJ2-1
CDR3 protein: CASSEAAGTSGGSSYNEQFF
CDR3 DNA: TGTGCCAGCAGTGAAGCCGCCGGGACTAGCGGGGGAAGCTCCTACAATGAGCAGTTCTTC

D gene: TRBD2
V gene: TRBV5-1
clone size: few
J gene: TRBJ2-3
CDR3 protein: CASSLGSGNGADTQYF
CDR3 DNA: TGCGCCAGCAGCTTGGGTAGCGGGAATGGGGCAGATACGCAGTATTTT

D gene: TRBD2
V gene: TRBV7-8
clone size: many
J gene: TRBJ2-5
CDR3 protein: CASSSSGLAGETQYF
CDR3 DNA: TGTGCCAGCAGCTCGTCTGGACTAGCCGGGGAGACCCAGTACTTC

D gene: NA
V gene: TRBV7-9
clone size: few
J gene: TRBJ2-5
CDR3 protein: CASSPGLFRETQYF
CDR3 DNA: TGTGCCAGCAGCCCCGGACTTTTCAGGGAGACCCAGTACTTC

D gene: NA
V gene: TRBV5-1
clone size: many
J gene: TRBJ1-1
CDR3 protein: CASSQAGPLNTEAFF
CDR3 DNA: TGCGCCAGCAGCCAGGCCGGGCCGCTGAACACTGAAGCTTTCTTT

D gene: TRBD2
V gene: TRBV7-9
clone size: many
J gene: TRBJ2-3
CDR3 protein: CASSPQRTRSVDTQYF
CDR3 DNA: TGTGCCAGCAGCCCTCAACGGACTAGGTCGGTCGATACGCAGTATTTT

D gene: TRBD1
V gene: TRBV6-5
clone size: few
J gene: TRBJ1-1
CDR3 protein: CASSLQQGGTESFF
CDR3 DNA: TGTGCCAGCAGTTTGCAACAGGGGGGCACTGAATCTTTCTTT

D gene: NA
V gene: TRBV2
clone size: many
J gene: TRBJ2-2
CDR3 protein: CASSPRWGGNTGELFF
CDR3 DNA: TGTGCCAGCAGCCCGAGGTGGGGCGGAAACACCGGGGAGCTGTTTTTT

D gene: TRBD2
V gene: TRBV18
clone size: NA
J gene: TRBJ2-1
CDR3 protein: CASSRLADYNEQFF
CDR3 DNA: TGTGCCAGCTCGCGACTAGCGGATTACAATGAGCAGTTCTTC

D gene: TRBD2
V gene: TRBV10-1
clone size: few
J gene: TRBJ2-1
CDR3 protein: CASNPGTSGGNEQFF
CDR3 DNA: TGCGCCAGCAACCCCGGGACTAGCGGGGGGAATGAGCAGTTCTTC

D gene: NA
V gene: TRBV12-3/TRBV12-4
clone size: few
J gene: TRBJ1-4
CDR3 protein: CASTWTGPNEKLFF
CDR3 DNA: TGTGCCAGCACTTGGACGGGGCCTAATGAAAAACTGTTTTTT

D gene: TRBD1
V gene: TRBV6-1
clone size: NA
J gene: TRBJ2-1
CDR3 protein: CASSLGQGDPYNEQFF
CDR3 DNA: TGTGCCAGCAGTCTCGGACAGGGGGACCCCTACAATGAGCAGTTCTTC

D gene: TRBD2
V gene: TRBV11-1
clone size: many
J gene: TRBJ2-3
CDR3 protein: CASTEGLAGVDTQYF
CDR3 DNA: TGTGCCAGCACCGAGGGACTAGCGGGAGTTGATACGCAGTATTTT

D gene: TRBD2
V gene: TRBV6-2/TRBV6-3
clone size: few
J gene: TRBJ2-3
CDR3 protein: CASRKQGTSGADTQYF
CDR3 DNA: TGTGCCAGCAGAAAACAAGGGACTAGCGGGGCAGATACGCAGTATTTT

D gene: NA
V gene: TRBV20-1
clone size: many
J gene: TRBJ1-1
CDR3 protein: CSGGHTEAFF
CDR3 DNA: TGCAGTGGGGGGCACACTGAAGCTTTCTTT

D gene: TRBD1
V gene: TRBV6-5
clone size: few
J gene: TRBJ2-5
CDR3 protein: CASSYSRQGAGTQYF
CDR3 DNA: TGTGCCAGCAGTTACTCGAGACAGGGGGCTGGGACCCAGTACTTC

D gene: NA
V gene: TRBV7-3
clone size: many
J gene: TRBJ1-2
CDR3 protein: CASSPQGLEGYTF
CDR3 DNA: TGTGCCAGCAGCCCTCAGGGACTGGAGGGCTACACCTTC

D gene: NA
V gene: TRBV28
clone size: NA
J gene: TRBJ2-1
CDR3 protein: CASSARLGGGPLRGQFF
CDR3 DNA: TGTGCCAGCAGTGCACGTCTAGGCGGGGGCCCATTGAGGGGGCAGTTCTTC

D gene: TRBD2
V gene: TRBV20-1
clone size: NA
J gene: TRBJ2-2
CDR3 protein: CSASHTSGRAVDTGELFF
CDR3 DNA: TGCAGTGCTAGCCATACTAGCGGGAGGGCCGTTGACACCGGGGAGCTGTTTTTT

D gene: TRBD2
V gene: TRBV6-5
clone size: few
J gene: TRBJ2-1
CDR3 protein: CASSYFASGRNEQFF
CDR3 DNA: TGTGCCAGCAGTTATTTTGCTAGCGGGAGGAATGAGCAGTTCTTC

D gene: NA
V gene: TRBV20-1
clone size: NA
J gene: TRBJ1-2
CDR3 protein: CSAAGRRGYGYTF
CDR3 DNA: TGCAGTGCTGCGGGCAGACGGGGTTATGGCTACACCTTC

D gene: NA
V gene: TRBV12-3/TRBV12-4
clone size: NA
J gene: TRBJ1-2
CDR3 protein: CASSSINGGGYTF
CDR3 DNA: TGTGCCAGCAGCTCTATAAACGGGGGGGGCTACACCTTC